The 26 T cell receptor beta chains below all came from one sample that was sequenced in a study of cytomegalovirus exposure and HLA in healthy donors. PCR was performed using 60 Vbeta and 13 Jbeta primers. Sequencing used immunoSEQ multiplex PCR; TCRdb keeps in-frame clones, though not all of them. This repertoire shows 100,000 to 150,000 clones, around four fifths found once; its top ten account for 7.3%. The sequenced sample was PBMCs. Source of these receptors: a male donor in good health and CMV-seronegative.

J is TRBJ2-7 and V is TRBV5-6, with 7 positions matching TRBD1. Per germline, CDR1 SGHDT and CDR2 YYEEEE. V dropped 2 bases and J dropped 7; count of bases not matched to a gene: 12. CDR3 length: 15 residues. DNA of the CDR3: TGTGCCAGCAGCTTACTCGACAGGGCGTTCAAAGAGCAGTACTTC. Protein: CASSLLDRAFKEQYF.

This clone was counted a single time. CDR3 sequence (DNA): TGTGCCAGCAGTTTTGGTCCTAGCGGGGGAGATACACATACGCAGTATTTT. Amino acids: CASSFGPSGGDTHTQYF. The rearrangement uses TRBV28 and TRBJ2-3; 10 bases line up with TRBD2. CDR3 length: 17 amino acids. The ends lost 3 bases at V and 7 bases at J; junction bases unmatched: 13. CDR1 MDHEN and CDR2 SYDVKM come from the germline V gene.

The J gene is TRBJ2-3, the V gene TRBV4-3; D is unclear. Per the germline V gene, CDR1 is LGHNA and CDR2 is YSLEER. Trimming removed 0 bases at V and 4 bases at J, with 5 bases between. This CDR3 spans 13 amino acids. The CDR3 region is CASSQDPADTQYF. The CDR3 DNA is TGCGCCAGCAGCCAAGATCCCGCAGATACGCAGTATTTT.

The J gene is TRBJ2-2, the V gene TRBV7-3; 8 bases line up with TRBD2. Trimming took 4 bases from V and 7 from J; bases not matched to a gene: 11. The CDR3 consists of 16 residues. CDR1 is SGHTA, CDR2 FQGTGA, per germline. In nucleotides, the CDR3 is TGTGCCAGCAGCTCCCCCTCGGGGGGGGCTAACGGGGAGCTGTTTTTT. As protein: CASSSPSGGANGELFF. Full variable domain (rest looked up from reference TRBV7-3 and TRBJ2-2): GAGVSQTPSNKVTEKGKYVELRCDPISGHTALYWYRQSLGQGPEFLIYFQGTGAADDSGLPNDRFFAVRPEGSVSTLKIQRTERGDSAVYLCASSSPSGGANGELFFGEGSRLTVL.

This clone was recorded once. J is TRBJ2-7 and V is TRBV28, with D perhaps TRBD1 (6 bases). V lost 6 bases to trimming and J lost 6 bases, with 12 bases between them. The CDR3 loop spans 12 amino acids. Germline assignment: CDR1 MDHEN and CDR2 SYDVKM. The CDR3 here is CASRNRAAEQYF. CDR3 nucleotides: TGTGCCAGCAGAAACAGGGCCGCCGAGCAGTACTTC.

J is TRBJ2-3 and V is TRBV5-4, with 7 bases lining up with TRBD1. Germline V gene sequence: CDR1 SGHNT, CDR2 YYREEE (reference sequence). The CDR3 consists of 16 residues. With 2 bases clipped from V and 5 bases from J, the junction kept 11 bases outside the gene matches. The CDR3 DNA reads as TGTGCCAGCAGCTTTCGCAAGGGGGCGAGGAAAGATACGCAGTATTTT. This codes for CASSFRKGARKDTQYF. The full variable domain, rest sourced from reference TRBV5-4 and TRBJ2-3, is ETGVTQSPTHLIKTRGQQVTLRCSSQSGHNTVSWYQQALGQGPQFIFQYYREEENGRGNFPPRFSGLQFPNYSSELNVNALELDDSALYLCASSFRKGARKDTQYFGPGTRLTVL.

The chain recombines TRBV6-6 with TRBJ1-1; TRBD1 aligns across 10 bases. Germline V gives CDR1 MNHNY, CDR2 SVGAGI (reference sequence). J lost 0 bases, V lost 10 bases, and 8 bases had no gene match. CDR3 length: 15 residues. The chain's CDR3 is CAIWRDRGMNTEAFF. The CDR3 DNA follows: TGTGCCATCTGGCGGGACAGGGGAATGAACACTGAAGCTTTCTTT.

Here the CDR3 reads CASSQDDSAAYGYTF. Written as DNA, the CDR3 is TGCGCCAGCAGCCAAGATGACAGCGCCGCTTATGGCTACACCTTC. This sequence joins TRBV4-3 and TRBJ1-2; D possibly corresponds to TRBD1 (5 bases). CDR3 size: 15 residues. Trimming stripped 0 bases from V and 5 bases from J, with 13 bases between. Germline assignment: CDR1 LGHNA and CDR2 YSLEER.

There are a few counts of this clone. The chain carries TRBV5-8 and TRBJ2-1; 11 nucleotides agree with TRBD2. J gave up 8 bases and V 5 bases, and 9 bases lay outside the gene matches. Germline V CDR1 and CDR2: SGHTS, YDEGEE. The CDR3 extends over 15 amino acids. In DNA, the CDR3 is TGTGCCAGCAGGCCTATAGCGGGGGGGCCCCATGAGCAGTTCTTC. It encodes CASRPIAGGPHEQFF.

CDR3: CASSVATSDRGDTEAFF. Written as DNA, the CDR3 is TGTGCCAGCAGCGTAGCTACTAGCGACAGGGGGGACACTGAAGCTTTCTTT. The genes are TRBV9 and TRBJ1-1, with 9 bases identical to TRBD1. This CDR3 is 17 amino acids long. Per germline, CDR1 SGDLS and CDR2 YYNGEE. After removal of 0 bases from V and 3 bases from J, the junction contained 9 bases not matched to a gene.

About this clone: The same CDR3 also results from other DNA sequences found in this sample. The chain links TRBV19 to TRBJ1-5, with D unresolved. Trimming left V 6 bases short and J 0 bases short, with 6 bases between. The germline V gene has CDR1 LNHDA and CDR2 SQIVND (reference sequence). The CDR3 has 13 residues. The CDR3 DNA reads TGTGCCAGTAGCTTAAATAGCAATCAGCCCCAGCATTTT. Translation: CASSLNSNQPQHF.

This clone occurred a few times. Other DNA sequences in the sample encode the same CDR3. V gene TRBV29-1 combines with J gene TRBJ1-1, with D hard to call. The CDR3 loop spans 12 amino acids. Germline V gives CDR1 SQVTM, CDR2 ANQGSEA. The germline V and J ends were trimmed by 3 bases and 0 bases, with 5 bases remaining between them. CDR3 residues: CSVDRMNTEAFF. CDR3 coding DNA: TGCAGCGTTGACAGGATGAACACTGAAGCTTTCTTT.

V gene TRBV6-5 combines with J gene TRBJ2-3; 7 nucleotides line up with TRBD2. V shed 5 bases, J shed 6 bases, and the junction held 5 bases outside the gene matches. This CDR3 contains 13 residues. Per the germline V gene, CDR1 is MNHEY and CDR2 is SVGAGI. This CDR3 reads CASSRISGDTQYF. In nucleotides, the CDR3 is TGTGCCAGCAGTCGAATTAGCGGGGATACGCAGTATTTT.

This clone has just one count. The rearrangement uses TRBV11-2 and TRBJ2-3, with TRBD2 identical over 11 bases. Germline trimming cut 6 bases from V and 4 bases from J; bases unmatched to any gene: 6. This CDR3 region has 15 residues. Germline V lookup: CDR1 SGHAT, CDR2 FQNNGV. The CDR3 DNA reads as TGTGCCAGCAGTCAGGGACTAGCGGAGTCAGATACGCAGTATTTT. It specifies CASSQGLAESDTQYF.

The chain combines TRBV5-1 with TRBJ1-4, with 9 bases fitting TRBD1. The CDR3 length is 15 residues. Unmatched junction bases numbered 4, after V lost 0 bases and J lost 7 bases. Germline-derived CDR1 and CDR2 are SGHRS and YFSETQ. The CDR3 bases are TGCGCCAGCAGCTTGGGGACAGGGGAAGGTGAAAAACTGTTTTTT. This gives the protein CASSLGTGEGEKLFF. The whole variable domain, remainder taken from reference TRBV5-1 and TRBJ1-4, is KAGVTQTPRYLIKTRGQQVTLSCSPISGHRSVSWYQQTPGQGLQFLFEYFSETQRNKGNFPGRFSGRQFSNSRSEMNVSTLELGDSALYLCASSLGTGEGEKLFFGSGTQLSVL.

This chain joins TRBV5-1 and TRBJ1-5, with D maybe TRBD1 (5 bases). Germline CDR1 is SGHRS and CDR2 is YFSETQ. The V and J ends lost 0 bases and 2 bases respectively, with 9 bases between them. The CDR3 sequence is 15 residues long. The CDR3 bases are TGCGCCAGCAGCTTGGGGCCGGGGGGCAATCAGCCCCAGCATTTT. This gives the protein CASSLGPGGNQPQHF. The full variable domain, rest sourced from reference TRBV5-1 and TRBJ1-5, is KAGVTQTPRYLIKTRGQQVTLSCSPISGHRSVSWYQQTPGQGLQFLFEYFSETQRNKGNFPGRFSGRQFSNSRSEMNVSTLELGDSALYLCASSLGPGGNQPQHFGDGTRLSIL.

The J gene is TRBJ2-7, the V gene TRBV5-6; D unresolved. The germline gives CDR1 SGHDT, CDR2 YYEEEE. V was cut by 0 bases and J by 2 bases, with 6 bases left in between. This CDR3 contains 13 residues. For the CDR3, the DNA is TGTGCCAGCAGCTTGGGAGCCGCCTACGAGCAGTACTTC. It is translated as CASSLGAAYEQYF.

The chain joins TRBV6-1 to TRBJ1-5; D possibly corresponds to TRBD1 (5 bases). The germline V gene has CDR1 MNHNS and CDR2 SASEGT. CDR3 length: 16 amino acids. Deletions cut 4 bases from V and 1 base from J, with 14 bases between. The DNA of the CDR3 is TGTGCCAGCAGTGCTATTTCAGGGATAAGCAATCAGCCCCAGCATTTT. Protein sequence: CASSAISGISNQPQHF.

Only a few counts were recorded for this clone. The J gene is TRBJ1-2, the V gene TRBV5-1; 8 bases are shared with TRBD1. The CDR3 runs to 15 residues. Germline trimming cut 4 bases from V and 4 bases from J; bases unmatched to any gene: 9. From germline, CDR1 is SGHRS and CDR2 YFSETQ. CDR3 in amino acids: CASSPRGPSPYGYTF. The CDR3 DNA is TGCGCCAGCAGCCCCAGGGGGCCAAGTCCCTATGGCTACACCTTC.

The CDR3 DNA follows: TGTGCCAGCGGCTCGAACAGGGGGAATAATGAAAAACTGTTTTTT. The encoded protein is CASGSNRGNNEKLFF. V is TRBV27 and J is TRBJ1-4; 8 bases are shared with TRBD1. Looked up from germline, CDR1 is MNHEY and CDR2 is SMNVEV (reference sequence). This CDR3 spans 15 amino acids. The ends lost 8 bases at V and 4 bases at J; junction bases unmatched: 9.

The V and J genes are TRBV14 and TRBJ1-2; the D is unclear. Germline V gene data show CDR1 as SGHDN and CDR2 as FVKESK. Trimming left V 0 bases short and J 6 bases short, with 17 bases between. The CDR3 loop spans 16 amino acids. DNA for the CDR3: TGTGCCAGCAGCCAAGACCCCCCCGGGAGACCACATGGCTACACCTTC. This sequence encodes CASSQDPPGRPHGYTF.

This rearrangement joins TRBV4-3 to TRBJ2-2, with D possibly TRBD1 on 6 matching bases. CDR3 length: 19 residues. The germline CDR1 and CDR2 sequences are LGHNA and YSLEER. V was clipped by 0 bases and J by 0 bases, with 17 bases between them. The CDR3 region has the DNA TGCGCCAGCAGCCAAGATCGTATCGGCAGGGGTTCGAACACCGGGGAGCTGTTTTTT. Translating gives CASSQDRIGRGSNTGELFF.

This rearrangement joins TRBV25-1 to TRBJ1-6; the match to TRBD1 covers 7 bases. V dropped 9 bases and J dropped 5; count of bases not matched to a gene: 7. CDR1 MGHDK and CDR2 SYGVNS come from the germline V gene. CDR3 length equals 14 residues. The CDR3 nucleotides read TGTGCCAGTGCCGGGACAGCGAATAATTCACCCCTCCACTTT. This translates into CASAGTANNSPLHF.

This clone was counted a single time. The chain joins TRBV6-1 to TRBJ2-7; 8 positions agree with TRBD1. Germline-derived CDR1 and CDR2 are MNHNS and SASEGT. V gave up 4 bases and J gave up 0 bases; unmatched junction bases: 11. The CDR3 consists of 17 residues. The CDR3, as DNA: TGTGCCAGCAGTGCTCGAGGACAGGGAGCGAGCTCCTACGAGCAGTACTTC. Its protein product is CASSARGQGASSYEQYF.

This clone has just a few counts. The chain links TRBV27 to TRBJ2-1; TRBD2 agrees at 10 bases. The CDR3 runs to 17 residues. The V and J ends lost 4 bases and 7 bases, in that order; junction bases with no gene match: 13. Germline V CDR1 and CDR2: MNHEY, SMNVEV (reference sequence). CDR3 sequence: CASSSPTIAGGTNEQFF. CDR3 sequence (DNA): TGTGCCAGCAGTTCTCCAACAATAGCGGGAGGCACGAATGAGCAGTTCTTC.

This rearrangement joins TRBV7-9 to TRBJ2-6, with TRBD1 identical over 7 bases. With V trimmed by 6 bases and J by 0 bases, 5 bases remained unmatched. CDR3 length: 16 residues. Germline V gene sequence: CDR1 SEHNR, CDR2 FQNEAQ (reference sequence). The CDR3 region is CASRGQVGSGANVLTF. DNA for the CDR3: TGTGCCAGCAGAGGACAGGTCGGCTCTGGGGCCAACGTCCTGACTTTC.